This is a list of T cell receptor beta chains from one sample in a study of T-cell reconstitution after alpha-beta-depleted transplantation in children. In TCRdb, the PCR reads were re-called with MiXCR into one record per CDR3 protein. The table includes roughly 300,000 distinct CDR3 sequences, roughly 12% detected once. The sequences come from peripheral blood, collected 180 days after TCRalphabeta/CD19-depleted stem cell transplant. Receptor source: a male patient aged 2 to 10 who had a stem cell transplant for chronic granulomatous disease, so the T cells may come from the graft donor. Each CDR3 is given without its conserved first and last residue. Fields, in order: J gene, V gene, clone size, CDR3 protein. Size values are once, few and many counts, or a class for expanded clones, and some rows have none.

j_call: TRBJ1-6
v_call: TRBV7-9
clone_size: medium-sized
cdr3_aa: ASSTHDFQGSGSPLH

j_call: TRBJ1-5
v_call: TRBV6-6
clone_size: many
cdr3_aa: ASRLEAGVGNQPQH

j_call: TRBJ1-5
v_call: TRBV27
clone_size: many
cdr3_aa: ASKAQAISRDQPQH

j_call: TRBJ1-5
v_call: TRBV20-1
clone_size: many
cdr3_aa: SAKPTGGLNQPQH

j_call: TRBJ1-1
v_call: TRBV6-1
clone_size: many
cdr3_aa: ASSKTGTITYTEAF

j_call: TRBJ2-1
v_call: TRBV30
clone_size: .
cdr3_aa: AWSPNRPGTGVNEQF

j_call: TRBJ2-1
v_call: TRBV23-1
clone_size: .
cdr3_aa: ASSRGQGSYNEQF

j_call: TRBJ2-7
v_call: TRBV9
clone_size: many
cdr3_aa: ASSVGGELNEQY

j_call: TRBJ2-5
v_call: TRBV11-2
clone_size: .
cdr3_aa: ASSFSHQETQY

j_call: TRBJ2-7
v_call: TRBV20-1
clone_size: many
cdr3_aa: SAREPGLVEGYEQY

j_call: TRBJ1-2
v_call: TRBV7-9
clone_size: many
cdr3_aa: ASSLELRNYGYT

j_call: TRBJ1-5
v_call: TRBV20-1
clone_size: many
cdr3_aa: SAALTVRGEPQH